Listed below are T cell receptor beta chains from one sample, sequenced in a study of radiation and T cells in renal cell carcinoma. Method: immunoSEQ multiplex PCR; TCRdb's copy keeps in-frame clones and lacks some. The sample consists of 140,000 to 150,000 clones, about 87% of them appearing once. The source was blood, collected from a patient whose treatment included radiotherapy and nephrectomy. These TCRs come from a woman between 70 and 85 years old with renal cell carcinoma. Both conserved end residues are part of each CDR3. The D gene is left open where the match is weak. Expanded clones get a size class; other rows say once, few or many, or leave the size out.

v_call: TRBV19; clone_size: NA; j_call: TRBJ2-3; d_call: NA; cdr3_aa: CASSIDLSRADTQYF; cdr3_nt: TGTGCCAGTAGTATAGATCTATCTCGGGCAGATACGCAGTATTTT
v_call: TRBV18; clone_size: NA; j_call: TRBJ1-1; d_call: NA; cdr3_aa: CASSPKDWNTEAFF; cdr3_nt: TGTGCCAGCTCACCCAAGGACTGGAACACTGAAGCTTTCTTT
v_call: TRBV7-8; clone_size: once; j_call: TRBJ1-6; d_call: NA; cdr3_aa: CASSFAVGGNSPLHF; cdr3_nt: TGTGCCAGCAGCTTCGCAGTAGGGGGAAATTCACCCCTCCACTTT
v_call: TRBV11-1; clone_size: NA; j_call: TRBJ2-7; d_call: TRBD1; cdr3_aa: CASSSLGTAVSYEQYF; cdr3_nt: TGTGCCAGCAGCTCACTAGGGACAGCCGTATCCTACGAGCAGTACTTC
v_call: TRBV11-3; clone_size: NA; j_call: TRBJ2-5; d_call: TRBD2; cdr3_aa: CASSATGGALETQYF; cdr3_nt: TGTGCCAGCAGCGCGACCGGGGGGGCATTGGAGACCCAGTACTTC
v_call: TRBV28; clone_size: NA; j_call: TRBJ1-2; d_call: NA; cdr3_aa: CASRGEGTANYGYTF; cdr3_nt: TGTGCCAGCAGGGGGGAGGGGACCGCTAACTATGGCTACACCTTC
v_call: TRBV5-1; clone_size: NA; j_call: TRBJ2-7; d_call: NA; cdr3_aa: CASSSGTTYEQYF; cdr3_nt: TGCGCCAGCAGCTCCGGGACCACCTACGAGCAGTACTTC
v_call: TRBV4-3; clone_size: NA; j_call: TRBJ1-1; d_call: NA; cdr3_aa: CASSQDSVRNTEAFF; cdr3_nt: TGCGCCAGCAGCCAAGATTCTGTCAGGAACACTGAAGCTTTCTTT
v_call: TRBV9; clone_size: NA; j_call: TRBJ2-7; d_call: TRBD1; cdr3_aa: CASSLEGRGLDEQYF; cdr3_nt: TGTGCCAGCAGCCTCGAGGGCAGGGGGCTGGACGAGCAGTACTTC
v_call: TRBV28; clone_size: NA; j_call: TRBJ2-5; d_call: NA; cdr3_aa: CASSRSVGQETQYF; cdr3_nt: TGTGCCAGCAGTCGGAGTGTTGGGCAAGAGACCCAGTACTTC
v_call: TRBV28; clone_size: NA; j_call: TRBJ1-2; d_call: NA; cdr3_aa: CASSYDANYGYTF; cdr3_nt: TGTGCCAGCAGCTACGACGCTAACTATGGCTACACCTTC
v_call: TRBV30; clone_size: NA; j_call: TRBJ2-5; d_call: NA; cdr3_aa: CAWSVQGAETQYF; cdr3_nt: TGTGCCTGGAGTGTACAGGGTGCGGAGACCCAGTACTTC
v_call: TRBV19; clone_size: NA; j_call: TRBJ1-5; d_call: NA; cdr3_aa: CASSGPTGAGGNQPQHF; cdr3_nt: TGTGCCAGTAGTGGGCCAACTGGGGCTGGTGGCAATCAGCCCCAGCATTTT
v_call: TRBV19; clone_size: once; j_call: TRBJ2-7; d_call: NA; cdr3_aa: CASSIPGAYEQYF; cdr3_nt: TGTGCCAGTAGTATCCCGGGGGCCTACGAGCAGTACTTC
v_call: TRBV7-9; clone_size: NA; j_call: TRBJ2-7; d_call: TRBD1; cdr3_aa: CASSLGGQGLGEQYF; cdr3_nt: TGTGCCAGCAGCTTAGGGGGACAGGGTTTAGGCGAGCAGTACTTC
v_call: TRBV5-1; clone_size: NA; j_call: TRBJ2-2; d_call: NA; cdr3_aa: CASSFGDKLNTGELFF; cdr3_nt: TGCGCCAGCAGCTTTGGAGACAAGCTGAACACCGGGGAGCTGTTTTTT
v_call: TRBV2; clone_size: NA; j_call: TRBJ1-1; d_call: NA; cdr3_aa: CASRGTWGGEAFF; cdr3_nt: TGTGCCAGCAGGGGAACCTGGGGGGGTGAAGCTTTCTTT
v_call: TRBV9; clone_size: NA; j_call: TRBJ2-7; d_call: NA; cdr3_aa: CASSSQGGPGDYEQYF; cdr3_nt: TGTGCCAGCAGCTCCCAAGGGGGGCCCGGGGACTACGAGCAGTACTTC
v_call: TRBV5-1; clone_size: once; j_call: TRBJ2-5; d_call: TRBD2; cdr3_aa: CASSPGLADGTQYF; cdr3_nt: TGCGCCAGCAGCCCGGGACTAGCGGATGGGACCCAGTACTTC
v_call: TRBV6-5; clone_size: NA; j_call: TRBJ2-7; d_call: TRBD2; cdr3_aa: CATRLAGTYEQYF; cdr3_nt: TGTGCCACCCGACTAGCGGGAACCTACGAGCAGTACTTC
v_call: TRBV25-1; clone_size: NA; j_call: TRBJ2-1; d_call: NA; cdr3_aa: CASSDPNTYNEQFF; cdr3_nt: TGTGCCAGCAGTGACCCAAATACCTACAATGAGCAGTTCTTC
v_call: TRBV7-9; clone_size: NA; j_call: TRBJ2-7; d_call: TRBD2; cdr3_aa: CASSLAGILAGQYF; cdr3_nt: TGTGCCAGCAGCTTAGCCGGGATCCTAGCGGGGCAGTACTTC
v_call: TRBV5-5; clone_size: NA; j_call: TRBJ2-1; d_call: TRBD1; cdr3_aa: CASSLGTGSYNEQFF; cdr3_nt: TGTGCCAGCAGCTTGGGGACAGGATCCTACAATGAGCAGTTCTTC
v_call: TRBV5-1; clone_size: NA; j_call: TRBJ2-7; d_call: TRBD1; cdr3_aa: CASSTDPGTGSYEQYF; cdr3_nt: TGCGCCAGCAGCACCGATCCCGGGACAGGGTCCTACGAGCAGTACTTC
v_call: TRBV28; clone_size: NA; j_call: TRBJ2-5; d_call: NA; cdr3_aa: CASSFPPVGYETQYF; cdr3_nt: TGTGCCAGCAGTTTCCCTCCCGTAGGGTATGAGACCCAGTACTTC
v_call: TRBV29-1; clone_size: NA; j_call: TRBJ2-7; d_call: NA; cdr3_aa: CSVEQGSSYEQYF; cdr3_nt: TGCAGCGTTGAACAGGGAAGCAGCTACGAGCAGTACTTC
v_call: TRBV6-5; clone_size: NA; j_call: TRBJ1-2; d_call: TRBD1; cdr3_aa: CASSYLNDRDYGYTF; cdr3_nt: TGTGCCAGCAGTTACTTAAACGACAGGGACTATGGCTACACCTTC
v_call: TRBV9; clone_size: NA; j_call: TRBJ1-5; d_call: NA; cdr3_aa: CASSASGGNQPQHF; cdr3_nt: TGTGCCAGCAGCGCCTCAGGGGGCAATCAGCCCCAGCATTTT
v_call: TRBV6-6; clone_size: NA; j_call: TRBJ2-1; d_call: TRBD2; cdr3_aa: CASSYQLAGGLFF; cdr3_nt: TGTGCCAGCAGTTACCAACTAGCGGGGGGGCTCTTCTTC
v_call: TRBV15; clone_size: NA; j_call: TRBJ1-6; d_call: NA; cdr3_aa: CATSRGGSSYNSPLHF; cdr3_nt: TGTGCCACCAGCAGAGGGGGAAGCTCCTATAATTCACCCCTCCACTTT
v_call: TRBV7-8; clone_size: NA; j_call: TRBJ2-5; d_call: TRBD2; cdr3_aa: CASSLAPSGDPGVETQYF; cdr3_nt: TGTGCCAGCAGCTTAGCTCCTAGCGGGGATCCAGGGGTAGAGACCCAGTACTTC
v_call: TRBV18; clone_size: few; j_call: TRBJ1-1; d_call: NA; cdr3_aa: CASSPQADTEAFF; cdr3_nt: TGTGCCAGCTCACCACAGGCAGACACTGAAGCTTTCTTT
v_call: TRBV7-2; clone_size: NA; j_call: TRBJ2-7; d_call: TRBD1; cdr3_aa: CASSSDRAREEQYF; cdr3_nt: TGTGCCAGCAGCTCAGACAGGGCCAGAGAGGAGCAGTACTTC
v_call: TRBV5-1; clone_size: NA; j_call: TRBJ2-1; d_call: NA; cdr3_aa: CASSFGNEQFF; cdr3_nt: TGCGCCAGCAGCTTTGGGAATGAGCAGTTCTTC
v_call: TRBV19; clone_size: NA; j_call: TRBJ1-5; d_call: NA; cdr3_aa: CASSVRKNSNQPQHF; cdr3_nt: TGTGCCAGTAGTGTCAGAAAAAATAGCAATCAGCCCCAGCATTTT
v_call: TRBV19; clone_size: NA; j_call: TRBJ2-2; d_call: NA; cdr3_aa: CASNPDYTGELFF; cdr3_nt: TGTGCCAGTAACCCCGATTACACCGGGGAGCTGTTTTTT
v_call: TRBV5-1; clone_size: NA; j_call: TRBJ1-4; d_call: NA; cdr3_aa: CASSRQASGEKLFF; cdr3_nt: TGCGCCAGCTCTCGGCAGGCTAGTGGGGAAAAACTGTTTTTT
v_call: TRBV28; clone_size: NA; j_call: TRBJ2-7; d_call: TRBD2; cdr3_aa: CACVGGGNSYEQYF; cdr3_nt: TGTGCCTGCGTTGGGGGGGGAAATTCCTACGAGCAGTACTTC
v_call: TRBV18; clone_size: NA; j_call: TRBJ1-6; d_call: TRBD1; cdr3_aa: CASSPVGQNSPLHF; cdr3_nt: TGTGCCAGCTCACCCGTGGGACAGAATTCACCCCTCCACTTT
v_call: TRBV30; clone_size: NA; j_call: TRBJ2-3; d_call: TRBD2; cdr3_aa: CAWSHRGLAGANTDTQYF; cdr3_nt: TGTGCCTGGAGCCACAGGGGACTAGCGGGGGCTAACACAGATACGCAGTATTTT
v_call: TRBV11-1; clone_size: NA; j_call: TRBJ1-1; d_call: NA; cdr3_aa: CASSLDGNTEAFF; cdr3_nt: TGTGCCAGCAGCTTAGACGGGAACACTGAAGCTTTCTTT
v_call: TRBV29-1; clone_size: NA; j_call: TRBJ1-1; d_call: TRBD1; cdr3_aa: CSVTGQMNTEAFF; cdr3_nt: TGCAGCGTCACGGGACAGATGAACACTGAAGCTTTCTTT
v_call: TRBV19; clone_size: NA; j_call: TRBJ1-4; d_call: TRBD1; cdr3_aa: CASSIVRQGPATNEKLFF; cdr3_nt: TGTGCCAGTAGTATAGTTCGACAGGGCCCAGCAACTAATGAAAAACTGTTTTTT
v_call: TRBV5-4; clone_size: NA; j_call: TRBJ2-1; d_call: NA; cdr3_aa: CASSLGASSPSYNEQFF; cdr3_nt: TGTGCCAGCAGCTTGGGGGCCTCTTCCCCCTCCTACAATGAGCAGTTCTTC
v_call: TRBV10-3; clone_size: NA; j_call: TRBJ2-2; d_call: NA; cdr3_aa: CAISDLRLANTGELFF; cdr3_nt: TGTGCCATCAGTGACCTGCGGCTAGCGAACACCGGGGAGCTGTTTTTT
v_call: TRBV7-9; clone_size: NA; j_call: TRBJ2-3; d_call: NA; cdr3_aa: CASSRGSPDTQYF; cdr3_nt: TGTGCCAGCAGTCGGGGGTCCCCAGATACGCAGTATTTT
v_call: TRBV30; clone_size: NA; j_call: TRBJ2-7; d_call: NA; cdr3_aa: CAWSVAKTYEQYF; cdr3_nt: TGTGCCTGGAGTGTCGCCAAAACCTACGAGCAGTACTTC
v_call: TRBV5-4; clone_size: NA; j_call: TRBJ2-7; d_call: NA; cdr3_aa: CASSLEEGKGHEQYF; cdr3_nt: TGTGCCAGCAGCTTGGAGGAAGGGAAGGGTCACGAGCAGTACTTC
v_call: TRBV27; clone_size: few; j_call: TRBJ1-6; d_call: TRBD1; cdr3_aa: CASSLMARSGDRDNSPLHF; cdr3_nt: TGTGCCAGCAGTTTAATGGCTCGGTCTGGGGACAGGGATAATTCACCCCTCCACTTT
v_call: TRBV7-9; clone_size: NA; j_call: TRBJ1-2; d_call: NA; cdr3_aa: CASSLSRGYTF; cdr3_nt: TGTGCCAGCAGCTTAAGCCGGGGCTACACCTTC
v_call: TRBV5-4; clone_size: once; j_call: TRBJ1-6; d_call: NA; cdr3_aa: CASSLEDRLNSPLHF; cdr3_nt: TGTGCCAGCAGCTTGGAGGACAGACTAAATTCACCCCTCCACTTT